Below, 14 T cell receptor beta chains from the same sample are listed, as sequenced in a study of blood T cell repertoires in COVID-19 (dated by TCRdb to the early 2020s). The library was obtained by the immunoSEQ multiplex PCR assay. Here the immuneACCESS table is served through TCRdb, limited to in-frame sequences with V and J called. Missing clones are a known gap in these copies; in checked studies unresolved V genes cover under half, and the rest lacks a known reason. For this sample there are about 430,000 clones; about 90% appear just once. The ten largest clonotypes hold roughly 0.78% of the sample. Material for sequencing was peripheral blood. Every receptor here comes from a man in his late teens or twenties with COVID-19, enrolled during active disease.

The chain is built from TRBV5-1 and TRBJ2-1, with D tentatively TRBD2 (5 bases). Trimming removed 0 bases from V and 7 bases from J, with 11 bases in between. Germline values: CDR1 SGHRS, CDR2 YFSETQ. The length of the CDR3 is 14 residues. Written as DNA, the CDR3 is TGCGCCAGCAGCTTGGACGGGATCCTGAATGAGCAGTTCTTC. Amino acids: CASSLDGILNEQFF.

The CDR3 nucleotides are TGTGCCAGCAGTCCCGGACAGGGCGGAAAATCCTATGGCTACACCTTC. Its protein product is CASSPGQGGKSYGYTF. The chain carries TRBV6-6 and TRBJ1-2, with 8 nucleotides matching TRBD1. Looked up from germline, CDR1 is MNHNY and CDR2 is SVGAGI (reference sequence). Trimming cost V 5 bases and J 4 bases; bases outside gene matches: 12. The CDR3 has 16 amino acids.

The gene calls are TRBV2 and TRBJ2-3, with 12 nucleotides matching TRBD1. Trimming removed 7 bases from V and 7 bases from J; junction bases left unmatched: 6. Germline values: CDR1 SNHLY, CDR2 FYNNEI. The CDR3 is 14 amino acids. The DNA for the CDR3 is TGTGCCAGCACTGGGGACAGGGGGCGGAATACGCAGTATTTT. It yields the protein CASTGDRGRNTQYF. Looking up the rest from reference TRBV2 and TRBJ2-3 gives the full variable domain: EPEVTQTPSHQVTQMGQEVILRCVPISNHLYFYWYRQILGQKVEFLVSFYNNEISEKSEIFDDQFSVERPDGSNFTLKIRSTKLEDSAMYFCASTGDRGRNTQYFGPGTRLTVL.

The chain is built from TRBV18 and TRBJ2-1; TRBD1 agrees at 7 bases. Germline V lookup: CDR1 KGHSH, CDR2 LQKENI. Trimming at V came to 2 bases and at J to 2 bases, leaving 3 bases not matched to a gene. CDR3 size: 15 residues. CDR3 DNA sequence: TGTGCCAGCTCACCAGAGCAGGGGGCCTACAATGAGCAGTTCTTC. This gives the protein CASSPEQGAYNEQFF.

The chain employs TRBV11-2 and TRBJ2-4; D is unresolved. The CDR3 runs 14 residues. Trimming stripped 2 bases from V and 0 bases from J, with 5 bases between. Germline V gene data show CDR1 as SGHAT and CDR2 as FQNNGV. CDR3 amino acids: CASSLFLAKNIQYF. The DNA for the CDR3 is TGTGCCAGCAGCTTATTTCTAGCCAAAAACATTCAGTACTTC. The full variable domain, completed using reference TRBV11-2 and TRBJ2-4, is EAGVAQSPRYKIIEKRQSVAFWCNPISGHATLYWYQQILGQGPKLLIQFQNNGVVDDSQLPKDRFSAERLKGVDSTLKIQPAKLEDSAVYLCASSLFLAKNIQYFGAGTRLSVL.

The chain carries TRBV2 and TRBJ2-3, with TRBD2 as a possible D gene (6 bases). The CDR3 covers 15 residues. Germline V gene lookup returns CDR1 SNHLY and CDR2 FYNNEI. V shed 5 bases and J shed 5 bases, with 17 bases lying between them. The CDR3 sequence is CASSSRGTGLDTQYF. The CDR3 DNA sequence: TGTGCCAGCAGTTCTCGCGGGACGGGATTAGATACGCAGTATTTT.

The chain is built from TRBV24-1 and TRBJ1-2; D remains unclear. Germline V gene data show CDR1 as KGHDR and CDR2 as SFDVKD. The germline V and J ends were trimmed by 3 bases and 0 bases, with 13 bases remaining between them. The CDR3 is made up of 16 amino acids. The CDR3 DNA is TGTGCCACCAGTGATACGCCCTCGCGCTCTAACTATGGCTACACCTTC. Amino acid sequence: CATSDTPSRSNYGYTF.

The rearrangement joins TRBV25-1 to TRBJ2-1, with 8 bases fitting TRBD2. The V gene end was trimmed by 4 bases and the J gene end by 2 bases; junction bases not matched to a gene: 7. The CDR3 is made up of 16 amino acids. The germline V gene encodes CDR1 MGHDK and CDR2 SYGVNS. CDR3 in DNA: TGTGCCAGCAGTGCACTGACGGGGGGGCCCTACAATGAGCAGTTCTTC. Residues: CASSALTGGPYNEQFF.

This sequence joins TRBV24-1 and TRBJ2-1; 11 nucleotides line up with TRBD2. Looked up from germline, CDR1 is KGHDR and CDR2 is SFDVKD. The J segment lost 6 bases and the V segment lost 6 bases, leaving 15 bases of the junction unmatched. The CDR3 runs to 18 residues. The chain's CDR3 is CATSSMATGTSGFNEQFF. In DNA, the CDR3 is TGTGCCACCAGTTCGATGGCAACCGGGACTAGCGGATTCAATGAGCAGTTCTTC.

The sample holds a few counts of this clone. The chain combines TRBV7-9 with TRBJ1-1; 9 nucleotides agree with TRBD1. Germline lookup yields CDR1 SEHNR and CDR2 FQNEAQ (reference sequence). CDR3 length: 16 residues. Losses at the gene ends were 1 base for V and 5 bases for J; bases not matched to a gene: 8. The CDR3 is CASSLGQGQGNTEAFF. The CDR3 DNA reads TGTGCCAGCAGCTTAGGGCAGGGACAGGGTAATACTGAAGCTTTCTTT.

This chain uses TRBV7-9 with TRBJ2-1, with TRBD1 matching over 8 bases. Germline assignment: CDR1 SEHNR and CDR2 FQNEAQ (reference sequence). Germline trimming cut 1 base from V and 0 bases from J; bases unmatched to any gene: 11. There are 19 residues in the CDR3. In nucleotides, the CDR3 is TGTGCCAGCAGCTTAGTTTGGCAAGACAGGGGTAGCTCCTACAATGAGCAGTTCTTC. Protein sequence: CASSLVWQDRGSSYNEQFF.

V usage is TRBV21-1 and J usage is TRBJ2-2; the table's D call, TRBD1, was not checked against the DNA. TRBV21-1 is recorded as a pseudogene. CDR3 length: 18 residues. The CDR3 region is CASSKGGTGFLDTGELFF. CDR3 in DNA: TGTGCCAGCAGCAAAGGAGGGACAGGGTTTTTGGACACCGGGGAGCTGTTTTTT.

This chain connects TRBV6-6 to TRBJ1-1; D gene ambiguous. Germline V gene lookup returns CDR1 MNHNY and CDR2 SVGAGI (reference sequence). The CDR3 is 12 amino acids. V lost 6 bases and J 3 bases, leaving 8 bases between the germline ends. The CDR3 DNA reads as TGTGCCAGCAGCCGGGGTTACACTGAAGCTTTCTTT. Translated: CASSRGYTEAFF.

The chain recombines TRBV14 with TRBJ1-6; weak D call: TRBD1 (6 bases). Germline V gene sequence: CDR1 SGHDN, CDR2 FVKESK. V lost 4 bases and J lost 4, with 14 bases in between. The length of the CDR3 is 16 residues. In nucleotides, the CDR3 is TGTGCCAGCAGCCCTACCCCCCAGGGGTATAATTCACCCCTCCACTTT. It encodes CASSPTPQGYNSPLHF.